This T cell receptor beta chain was observed in a study of T cell responses to AZD1222 COVID-19 vaccine. Study observations and caveats: Donors in the cohort were predominantly white British and more often female, and clonal diversity was possibly underestimated. At baseline, seropositivity was found in only a handful of AZD1222 recipients. Elevations in Spike-specific TCR breadth and depth followed administration of two AZD1222 doses.

Notes on this clone: Its antigen is unknown.

The repertoire was sequenced with immunoSEQ multiplex PCR; TCRdb's copy has only in-frame clones and lacks some. The data show 150,000 or so clones, approximately 90% seen once. The sequencing here drew on peripheral blood, taken 28 days after the second AZD1222 dose. This receptor was taken from an adult who received the AZD1222 COVID-19 vaccine.

The CDR3 bases are TGTGCCAGCAGCTTAGCTCCCCTATATGGCTACACCTTC. It translates to CASSLAPLYGYTF. The chain has TRBV11-2 and TRBJ1-2; D gene ambiguous. The CDR3 is 13 amino acids. In germline, CDR1 is SGHAT, CDR2 FQNNGV. Trimming removed 1 base at V and 5 bases at J, with 8 bases between.